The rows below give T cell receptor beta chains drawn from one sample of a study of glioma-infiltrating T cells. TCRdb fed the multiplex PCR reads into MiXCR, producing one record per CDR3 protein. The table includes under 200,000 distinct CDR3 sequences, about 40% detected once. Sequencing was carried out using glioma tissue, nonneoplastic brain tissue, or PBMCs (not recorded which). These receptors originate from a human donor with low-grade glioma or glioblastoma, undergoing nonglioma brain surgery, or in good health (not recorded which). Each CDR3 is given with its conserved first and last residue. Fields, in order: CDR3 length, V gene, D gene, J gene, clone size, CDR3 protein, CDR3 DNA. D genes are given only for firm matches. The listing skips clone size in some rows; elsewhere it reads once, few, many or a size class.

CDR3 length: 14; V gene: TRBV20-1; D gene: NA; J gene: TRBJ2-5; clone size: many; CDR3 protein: CSALALQFGETQYF; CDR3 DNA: TGCAGTGCTCTGGCCCTACAGTTTGGGGAGACCCAGTACTTC
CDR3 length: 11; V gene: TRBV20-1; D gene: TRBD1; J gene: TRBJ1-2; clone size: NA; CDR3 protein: CSALSGGGYTF; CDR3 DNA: TGCAGTGCTCTGTCAGGGGGAGGCTACACCTTC
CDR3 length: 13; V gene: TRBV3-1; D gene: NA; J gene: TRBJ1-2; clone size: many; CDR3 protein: CASSPLRVRGYTF; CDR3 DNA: TGTGCCAGCAGCCCCCTCCGTGTTCGAGGCTACACCTTC
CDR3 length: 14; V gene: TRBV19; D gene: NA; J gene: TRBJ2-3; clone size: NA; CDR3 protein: CASSIVTDADTQYF; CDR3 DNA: TGTGCCAGTAGTATTGTTACCGACGCAGATACGCAGTATTTT
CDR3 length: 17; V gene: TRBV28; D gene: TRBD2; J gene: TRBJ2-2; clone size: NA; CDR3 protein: CASRPTRLAGDQGELFF; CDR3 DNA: TGTGCCAGCAGACCTACTAGACTAGCGGGAGATCAAGGGGAGCTGTTTTTT
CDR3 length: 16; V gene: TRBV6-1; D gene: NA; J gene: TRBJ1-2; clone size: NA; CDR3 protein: CVSSELGQSGDYGYTF; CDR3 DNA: TGTGTTAGCAGTGAATTGGGACAATCTGGCGACTATGGCTACACCTTC
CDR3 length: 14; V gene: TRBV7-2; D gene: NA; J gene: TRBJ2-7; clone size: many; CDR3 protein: CASSLVPLTYEQYF; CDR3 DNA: TGTGCCAGCAGCTTAGTCCCATTGACCTACGAGCAGTACTTC
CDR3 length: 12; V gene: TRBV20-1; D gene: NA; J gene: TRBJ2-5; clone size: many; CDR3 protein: CSAVGQQETQYF; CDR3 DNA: TGCAGTGCTGTAGGACAGCAAGAGACCCAGTACTTC
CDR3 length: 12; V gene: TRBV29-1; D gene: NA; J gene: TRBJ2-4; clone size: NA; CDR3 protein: CSARSDWYIQYF; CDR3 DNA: TGCAGCGCGCGGTCCGACTGGTACATTCAGTACTTC
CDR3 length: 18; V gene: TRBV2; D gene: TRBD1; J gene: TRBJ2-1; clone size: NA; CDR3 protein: CASSEAEFGDRVISEQFF; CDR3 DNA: TGTGCCAGCAGTGAAGCGGAGTTCGGGGACAGGGTAATAAGTGAGCAGTTCTTC
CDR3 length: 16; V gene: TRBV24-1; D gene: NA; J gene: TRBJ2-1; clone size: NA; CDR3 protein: CATSDLPQAPHNEQFF; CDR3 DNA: TGTGCCACCAGTGATTTGCCCCAGGCACCTCACAATGAGCAGTTCTTC
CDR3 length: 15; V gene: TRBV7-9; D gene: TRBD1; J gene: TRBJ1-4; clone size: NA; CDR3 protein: CASSLLLRDREKLFF; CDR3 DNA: TGTGCCAGCAGCCTCCTCCTCCGGGACAGGGAAAAACTGTTTTTT
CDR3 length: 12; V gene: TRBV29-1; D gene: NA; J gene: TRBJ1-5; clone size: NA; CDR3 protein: CSVEEGVGAQHF; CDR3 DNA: TGCAGCGTTGAAGAGGGGGTTGGGGCCCAGCATTTT
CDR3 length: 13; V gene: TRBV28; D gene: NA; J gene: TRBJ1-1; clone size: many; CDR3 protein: CASSDRPNTEAFF; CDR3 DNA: TGTGCCAGCAGTGACCGGCCGAACACTGAAGCTTTCTTT
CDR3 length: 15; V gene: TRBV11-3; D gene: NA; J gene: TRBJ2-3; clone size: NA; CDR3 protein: CASSLDRGITDAQYF; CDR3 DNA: TGTGCCAGCAGCTTAGATCGGGGGATCACAGATGCGCAGTATTTT
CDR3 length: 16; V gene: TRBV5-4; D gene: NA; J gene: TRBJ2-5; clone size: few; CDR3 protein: CASSAANREYQETQYF; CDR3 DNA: TGTGCCAGCAGCGCCGCAAACAGGGAGTACCAAGAGACCCAGTACTTC
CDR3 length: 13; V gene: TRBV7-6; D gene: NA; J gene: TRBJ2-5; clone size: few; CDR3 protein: CASSLFGDTTQYF; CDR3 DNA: TGTGCCAGCAGCTTATTCGGGGATACGACCCAGTACTTC
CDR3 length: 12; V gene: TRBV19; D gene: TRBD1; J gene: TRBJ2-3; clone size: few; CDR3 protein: CASTYRGDTQYF; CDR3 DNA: TGTGCCAGTACTTACAGGGGAGATACGCAGTATTTT
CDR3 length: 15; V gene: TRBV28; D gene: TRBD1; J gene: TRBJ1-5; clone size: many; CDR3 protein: CASSLGDRGDQPQHF; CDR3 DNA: TGTGCCAGCAGTTTAGGGGACAGGGGCGATCAGCCCCAGCATTTT
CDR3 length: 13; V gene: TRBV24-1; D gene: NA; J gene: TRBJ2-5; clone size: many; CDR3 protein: CATSAERGETQYF; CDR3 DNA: TGTGCCACCAGTGCTGAGAGAGGAGAGACCCAGTACTTC
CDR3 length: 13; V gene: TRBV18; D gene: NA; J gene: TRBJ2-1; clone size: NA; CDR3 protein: CASSSTGSNEKFF; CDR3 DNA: TGTGCCAGCTCATCAACAGGGTCTAATGAGAAGTTCTTC
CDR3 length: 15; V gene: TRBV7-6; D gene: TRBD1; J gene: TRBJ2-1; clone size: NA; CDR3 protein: CASILDRQGRNEQLF; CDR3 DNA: TGTGCCAGCATCTTAGATCGACAGGGTAGGAATGAGCAGCTCTTC
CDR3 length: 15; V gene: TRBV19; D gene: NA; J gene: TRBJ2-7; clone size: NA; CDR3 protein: CASSITSKGTYEQYF; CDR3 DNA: TGTGCCAGTAGTATAACCTCGAAGGGAACCTACGAGCAGTACTTC
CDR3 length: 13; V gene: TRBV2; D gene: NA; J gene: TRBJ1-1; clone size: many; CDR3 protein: CASSAGPNTEAFF; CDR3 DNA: TGTGCCAGCTCCGCCGGACCGAACACTGAAGCTTTCTTT
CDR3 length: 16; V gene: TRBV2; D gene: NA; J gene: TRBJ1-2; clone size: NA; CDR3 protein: CASSEASDMGLYGYTF; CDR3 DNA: TGTGCCAGCAGTGAAGCGAGCGACATGGGGTTGTATGGCTACACCTTC
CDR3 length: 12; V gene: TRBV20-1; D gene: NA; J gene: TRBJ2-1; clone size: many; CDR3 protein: CSARYRDNEQFF; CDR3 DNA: TGCAGTGCTAGGTACAGGGACAATGAGCAGTTCTTC
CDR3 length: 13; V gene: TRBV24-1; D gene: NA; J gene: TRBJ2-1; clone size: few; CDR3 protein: CATSTASYNEQFF; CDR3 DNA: TGTGCCACCAGCACAGCATCCTACAATGAGCAGTTCTTC
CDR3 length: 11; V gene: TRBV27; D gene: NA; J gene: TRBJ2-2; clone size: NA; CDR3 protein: CASRETVDLFF; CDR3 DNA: TGTGCCAGCAGGGAAACCGTGGATCTGTTTTTT
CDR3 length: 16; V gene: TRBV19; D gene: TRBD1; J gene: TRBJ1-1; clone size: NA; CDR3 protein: CASSARDRGLGTEAFF; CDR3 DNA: TGTGCCAGTAGTGCCCGGGACAGGGGGCTTGGCACTGAAGCTTTCTTT
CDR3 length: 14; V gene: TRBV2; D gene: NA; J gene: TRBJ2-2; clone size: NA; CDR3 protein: CASIRSENTGELFF; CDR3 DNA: TGTGCCAGCATACGATCTGAGAACACCGGGGAGCTGTTTTTT
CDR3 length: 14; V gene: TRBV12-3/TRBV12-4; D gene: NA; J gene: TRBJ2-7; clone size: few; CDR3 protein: CASSFARTTYEQYF; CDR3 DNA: TGTGCCAGCAGTTTTGCCAGGACTACCTACGAGCAGTACTTC
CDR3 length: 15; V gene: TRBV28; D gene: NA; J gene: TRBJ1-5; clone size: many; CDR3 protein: CASSLGMGGYQPQHF; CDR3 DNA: TGTGCCAGCAGTTTAGGGATGGGTGGGTATCAGCCCCAGCATTTT
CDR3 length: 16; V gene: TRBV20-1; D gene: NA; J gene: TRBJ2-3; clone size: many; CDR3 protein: CSALGFGHLSTDTQYF; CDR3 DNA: TGCAGTGCTCTAGGGTTCGGGCATCTCAGCACAGATACGCAGTATTTT
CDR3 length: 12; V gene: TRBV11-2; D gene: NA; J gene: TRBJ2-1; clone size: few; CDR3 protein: CASSAPSDEQFF; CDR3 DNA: TGTGCCAGCAGCGCGCCTAGCGATGAGCAGTTCTTC
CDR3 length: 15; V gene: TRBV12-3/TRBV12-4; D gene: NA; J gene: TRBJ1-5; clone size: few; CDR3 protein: CASSQDGRSNQPQHF; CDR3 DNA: TGTGCCAGCAGTCAGGACGGACGAAGCAATCAGCCCCAGCATTTT
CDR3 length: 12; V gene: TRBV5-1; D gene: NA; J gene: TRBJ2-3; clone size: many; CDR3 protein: CASSLEADTQYF; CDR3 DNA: TGCGCCAGCAGCTTGGAGGCAGATACGCAGTATTTT
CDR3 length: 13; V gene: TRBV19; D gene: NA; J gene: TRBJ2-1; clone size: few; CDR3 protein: CASSILGESEQFF; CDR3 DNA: TGTGCCAGTAGTATATTAGGGGAGAGTGAGCAGTTCTTC
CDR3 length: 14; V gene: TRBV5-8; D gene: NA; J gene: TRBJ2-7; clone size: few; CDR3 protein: CASSLVPNTYEQYF; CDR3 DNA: TGTGCCAGCAGCTTGGTACCGAACACCTACGAGCAGTACTTC
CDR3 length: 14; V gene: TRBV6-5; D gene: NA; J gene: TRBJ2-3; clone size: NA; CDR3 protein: CAISDPGVGDTQYF; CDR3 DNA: TGTGCCATCAGTGATCCGGGAGTTGGAGATACGCAGTATTTT
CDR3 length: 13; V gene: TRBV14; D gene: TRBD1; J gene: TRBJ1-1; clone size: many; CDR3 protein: CASSRRQGAEAFF; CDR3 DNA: TGTGCCAGCAGCCGGAGACAGGGTGCTGAAGCTTTCTTT
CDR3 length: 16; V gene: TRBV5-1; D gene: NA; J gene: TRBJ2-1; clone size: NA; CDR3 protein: CASSLAPQERYNEQFF; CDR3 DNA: TGCGCCAGCAGCTTGGCTCCCCAGGAGAGGTACAATGAGCAGTTCTTC